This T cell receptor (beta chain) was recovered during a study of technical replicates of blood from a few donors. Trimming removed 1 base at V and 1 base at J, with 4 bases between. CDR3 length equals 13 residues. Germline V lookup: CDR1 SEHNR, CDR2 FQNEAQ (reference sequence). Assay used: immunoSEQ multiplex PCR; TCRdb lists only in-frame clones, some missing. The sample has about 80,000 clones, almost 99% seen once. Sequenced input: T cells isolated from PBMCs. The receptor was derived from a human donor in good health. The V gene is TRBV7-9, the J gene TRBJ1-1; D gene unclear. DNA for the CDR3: TGTGCCAGCAGCTTAGTGGCGAACACTGAAGCTTTCTTT. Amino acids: CASSLVANTEAFF.